The clone carrying this TCR beta chain was seen a few times. Its antigen is as yet unknown. For the library, individual cDNA molecules each received unique molecular identifiers. Source study methods: Sequenced samples showed a median of approximately 100,000 TCRs each, with counts running from about 20,000 to 690,000. Via MiXCR, TCRdb re-called the RACE reads, giving one row per CDR3 protein. TCRdb's processing, not the study's, gives the V and J calls here. The table records approximately 84,000 distinct CDR3 sequences, over 8.5% of them present only once. This CDR3 comprises 11 residues. Germline V gene data show CDR1 as SQVTM and CDR2 as ANQGSEA. The ends were cut back, 2 bases at V and 10 bases at J, with 9 bases in the middle. This sample stems from a study of human T cells and chemical hapten exposure. Study in general: Small differences in pooled library volume mainly drove the variation in TCR yields per sample.

Notes on the study in general: TCRs at high frequency, those above 1 in 1000, did not change with DPC sensitization.

Regarding time point: healthy volunteer bleed at 6 weeks. Blood, whole and unfractionated, served as the source for total RNA extraction. Material for sequencing was whole blood. The chain combines TRBV29-1 with TRBJ2-1, with D hard to call. This sequence was found in a male donor in good health. Some clones in this sample may be carry-over from other donors' samples. The CDR3 sequence is CSVEPRMEQFF. DNA of the CDR3: TGCAGCGTTGAACCGAGGATGGAGCAGTTCTTC.